Shown below are 6 T cell receptor beta chains from a single sample sequenced in a study of CD8 T cells in Susac syndrome. Random-hexamer reverse transcription was applied to roughly 0.5 to 1 ug RNA. TCRdb itself ran the immunoSEQ multiplex PCR reads through MiXCR, one entry per CDR3 protein. The repertoire holds about 190,000 distinct CDR3 sequences, with more than 85% as singletons. Sample: CD4+ T cells from PBMCs. These receptors came from a human donor with Susac syndrome.

This chain uses TRBV2 with TRBJ2-1; maybe TRBD1 (5 bases). The V end lost 6 bases, the J end lost 15 bases, and 15 bases lay between the germline ends. The CDR3 is made up of 11 amino acids. Germline CDR1 reads SNHLY; CDR2 reads FYNNEI. The CDR3 nucleotides are TGTGCCAGCAGACCCGACAGCCGTGGGTTCTTC. This encodes CASRPDSRGFF.

CDR3 in amino acids: CASSVVGANSPLHF. The CDR3 nucleotides are TGTGCCAGCAGCGTAGTTGGAGCCAATTCACCCCTCCACTTT. This rearrangement joins TRBV9 to TRBJ1-6; no reliable D call. The CDR3 is made up of 14 amino acids. The germline V gene encodes CDR1 SGDLS and CDR2 YYNGEE. The germline V and J ends were trimmed by 0 bases and 7 bases, with 8 bases remaining between them. The full variable domain, its missing parts supplied by reference TRBV9 and TRBJ1-6, is DSGVTQTPKHLITATGQRVTLRCSPRSGDLSVYWYQQSLDQGLQFLIQYYNGEERAKGNILERFSAQQFPDLHSELNLSSLELGDSALYFCASSVVGANSPLHFGNGTRLTVT.

The J gene is TRBJ2-3, the V gene TRBV20-1; 7 nucleotides match TRBD2. V shed 3 bases, J shed 3 bases, and the junction held 6 bases outside the gene matches. This CDR3 contains 14 residues. The V gene's germline CDR1 is DFQATT and CDR2 SNEGSKA (reference sequence). The CDR3 bases are TGCAGTGCTAGGAGGGGAGGGCCGACAGATACGCAGTATTTT. Translation: CSARRGGPTDTQYF.

The rearrangement uses TRBV20-1 and TRBJ1-5; D not resolved. Germline V lookup: CDR1 DFQATT, CDR2 SNEGSKA (reference sequence). With 0 bases removed from V and 3 bases from J, the gap between germline ends came to 15 bases. The CDR3 is made up of 16 amino acids. Written as DNA, the CDR3 is TGCAGTGCTAGAGATCTCGAGGGTTGGAACAATCAGCCCCAGCATTTT. It is translated as CSARDLEGWNNQPQHF.

CDR3 residues: CASSPLAGGPGETQYF. CDR3 coding DNA: TGTGCCAGCAGTCCCTTAGCGGGAGGGCCGGGCGAGACCCAGTACTTC. The chain is built from TRBV28 and TRBJ2-5; 11 bases are a match to TRBD2. Trimming took 5 bases from V and 5 from J; bases not matched to a gene: 10. CDR3 length: 16 amino acids. Germline CDR1 and CDR2: MDHEN and SYDVKM. The complete variable domain, with remaining parts taken from reference TRBV28 and TRBJ2-5, reads DVKVTQSSRYLVKRTGEKVFLECVQDMDHENMFWYRQDPGLGLRLIYFSYDVKMKEKGDIPEGYSVSREKKERFSLILESASTNQTSMYLCASSPLAGGPGETQYFGPGTRLLVL.

V is TRBV29-1 and J is TRBJ1-1; no firm D call. The CDR3 runs 13 residues. V lost 6 bases to trimming and J lost 1 base, with 12 bases between them. Per the germline V gene, CDR1 is SQVTM and CDR2 is ANQGSEA. The chain's CDR3 is CSVPGPSNTEAFF. The CDR3 DNA reads as TGCAGCGTACCCGGACCGTCGAACACTGAAGCTTTCTTT.